This T cell receptor beta chain was identified in a study of blood T cell repertoires in COVID-19. The CDR3 has 14 residues. CDR1 LGHNT and CDR2 FRNRAP come from the germline V gene. V shed 6 bases and J shed 6 bases, with 14 bases lying between them. This clone has just a few counts. Assay used: immunoSEQ multiplex PCR; TCRdb lists only in-frame clones, some missing. The table lists a few hundred thousand clones, 90% to 95% of them singletons, with roughly 0.86% in the top ten. The source material was PBMCs or T cells enriched from blood (not recorded which). The rearrangement links TRBV12-5 to TRBJ2-2; D may be TRBD1 (5 bases). This sequence was found in a woman aged 40 to 50 who had been exposed to COVID-19. CDR3 in DNA: TGTGCTAGTGGGGCAACAGGATCGGCCGGGGAGCTGTTTTTT. It encodes CASGATGSAGELFF.